The subject of this entry is one T cell receptor beta chain. The data derive from a study of blood T cell repertoires in COVID-19. Study at large: Samples of COVID-19 (acute and convalescent) were obtained from the United States, Italy and Spain. Sources were T cells, B-cell-depleted T cells, or PBMCs; the material itself was cDNA or gDNA.

Authors' processing steps: Nucleated cell counts were estimated from reference gene primer amplification. Only in-frame clones appear in the TCRdb table, and some are missing; sequencing was by immunoSEQ multiplex PCR. For V, J and clone size, that table is used; D and trimming come from the DNA. The sample consists of about 360,000 clones, 86% of them appearing once. Enrolment of Seattle patients took place during active infection, and they were followed longitudinally. Germline V gene sequence: CDR1 MNHNY, CDR2 SVGAGI (reference sequence). CDR3 size: 16 residues. V lost 1 base and J lost 0; bases outside the gene matches: 5.

The sample was peripheral blood. The TCR originated in a woman aged 55-69 years with COVID-19, enrolled during active disease. The gene calls are TRBV6-6 and TRBJ1-1, with 7 bases lining up with TRBD1. The chain's CDR3 is CASSYWQGGMNTEAFF. DNA for the CDR3: TGTGCCAGCAGTTACTGGCAGGGGGGTATGAACACTGAAGCTTTCTTT.